The entry below gives a single T cell receptor beta chain sequence along with its context. Germline values: CDR1 SNHLY, CDR2 FYNNEI. Trimming took 2 bases from V and 5 from J, leaving 9 bases between them. The length of the CDR3 is 13 residues. Here immunoSEQ multiplex PCR was the method, and the copy in TCRdb shows in-frame clones only, minus some. In the table there are roughly 92,000 clones, about 89% of which are singletons. This sample was included in a study of T cell responses to AZD1222 COVID-19 vaccine. V is TRBV2 and J is TRBJ1-2; D is perhaps TRBD1 (5 bases). Material: peripheral blood, obtained 28 days after the second AZD1222 dose. The source of this sequence is an adult who received the AZD1222 COVID-19 vaccine. CDR3 region: CASSETRQYGYTF. The CDR3, as DNA: TGTGCCAGCAGTGAAACAAGACAGTATGGCTACACCTTC.